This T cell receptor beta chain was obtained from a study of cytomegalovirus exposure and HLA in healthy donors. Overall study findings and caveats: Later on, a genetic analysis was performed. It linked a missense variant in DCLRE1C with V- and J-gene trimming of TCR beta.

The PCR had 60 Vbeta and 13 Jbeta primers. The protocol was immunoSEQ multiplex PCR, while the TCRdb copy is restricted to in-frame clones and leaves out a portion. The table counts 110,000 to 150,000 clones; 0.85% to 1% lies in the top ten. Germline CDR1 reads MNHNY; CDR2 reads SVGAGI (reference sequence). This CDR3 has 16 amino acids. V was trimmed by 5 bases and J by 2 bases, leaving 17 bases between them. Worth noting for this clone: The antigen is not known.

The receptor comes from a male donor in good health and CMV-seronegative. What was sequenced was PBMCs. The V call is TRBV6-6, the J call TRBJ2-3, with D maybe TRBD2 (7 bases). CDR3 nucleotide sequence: TGTGCCAGCAGTCCCCGGGGGGCCCAAAACACAGATACGCAGTATTTT. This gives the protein CASSPRGAQNTDTQYF.